These T cell receptor beta chains were read from a single sample in a study of T cell responses to AZD1222 COVID-19 vaccine. Clones were read by immunoSEQ multiplex PCR, and TCRdb kept only the in-frame ones, dropping some. The sample lists some 90,000 clones, about 88% seen once, with roughly 19% in the top ten. The sequencing here drew on peripheral blood, taken on day 0 of AZD1222 vaccination. These receptor sequences come from an adult in good health. Each CDR3 is given with its conserved first and last residue. D genes are given only for firm matches. Expanded clones are given a class, and other clones once, few, many or no size at all.

clone size,J gene,V gene,D gene,CDR3 DNA,CDR3 protein
NA,TRBJ2-7,TRBV5-1,TRBD1,TGCGCCAGCAGCCCACAGGGGGCATCGTACGAGCAGTACTTC,CASSPQGASYEQYF
NA,TRBJ2-5,TRBV5-4,NA,TGTGCCAGCAGCTTGAATAGAGAGACCCAGTACTTC,CASSLNRETQYF
NA,TRBJ2-1,TRBV9,NA,TGTGCCAGCAGCGTAGGGAGGGGCAATGAGCAGTTCTTC,CASSVGRGNEQFF
NA,TRBJ2-1,TRBV28,TRBD2,TGTGCCAGCAGTTCGACTAGCGGGATATACAATGAGCAGTTCTTC,CASSSTSGIYNEQFF
NA,TRBJ2-2,TRBV7-2,NA,TGTGCCAGCAGCCCCTCGATGGAGAACACCGGGGAGCTGTTTTTT,CASSPSMENTGELFF
NA,TRBJ1-4,TRBV4-2,NA,TGTGCCAGCAGCCAAGCCAGGGAAAAACTGTTTTTT,CASSQAREKLFF
NA,TRBJ2-1,TRBV18,NA,TGTGCCAGCTCACCACCGAACGGTCTCGACAATGAGCAGTTCTTC,CASSPPNGLDNEQFF
NA,TRBJ1-5,TRBV18,NA,TGTGCCAGCTCACCCGGAAGAAATCAGCCCCAGCATTTT,CASSPGRNQPQHF
NA,TRBJ2-7,TRBV12-3/TRBV12-4,TRBD2,TGTGCCAGCAATCCGGGACTAGCTGGCGAGCAGTACTTC,CASNPGLAGEQYF
NA,TRBJ2-3,TRBV24-1,TRBD2,TGTGCCAGCGGGGGGAAAGGCACAGATACGCAGTATTTT,CASGGKGTDTQYF
few,TRBJ2-7,TRBV7-9,TRBD1,TGTGCCAGCATCCCAAGGACAGGGAGCTGGTACGAGCAGTACTTC,CASIPRTGSWYEQYF
NA,TRBJ1-2,TRBV28,NA,TGTGCCAGCAGTTTATCCAGACTCTATGGCTACACCTTC,CASSLSRLYGYTF
NA,TRBJ1-5,TRBV2,TRBD1,TGTGCCAGCAGTGAAGCGGTAGCAGGGGGGTATCAGCCCCAGCATTTT,CASSEAVAGGYQPQHF
NA,TRBJ2-7,TRBV28,NA,TGTGCCAGCAGTTTGGAAGCGGGGCAGTACTTC,CASSLEAGQYF
NA,TRBJ2-7,TRBV27,TRBD2,TGTGCCAGCAGTCTACTAGCGGGAGCAAGGTACGAGCAGTACTTC,CASSLLAGARYEQYF
NA,TRBJ1-2,TRBV9,NA,TGTGCCAGCAGCGTAGGAACAACGGGGGTTGCCGGCTACACCTTC,CASSVGTTGVAGYTF
once,TRBJ2-7,TRBV5-5,NA,TGTGCCAGCAGCTTGGGGGCTCGAGGGAGTAGGTACGAGCAGTACTTC,CASSLGARGSRYEQYF
few,TRBJ1-2,TRBV19,TRBD1,TGTGCCAGTAGGATCGGGACAGGCTCCACACCATTCTATGGCTACACCTTC,CASRIGTGSTPFYGYTF
NA,TRBJ1-1,TRBV2,NA,TGTGCCAGCACCCCACTGAGAGAGAACACTGAAGCTTTCTTT,CASTPLRENTEAFF
NA,TRBJ1-1,TRBV18,NA,TGTGCCAGCTCACCGCTCCAGGGCATGAGTGAAGCTTTCTTT,CASSPLQGMSEAFF
NA,TRBJ2-7,TRBV7-8,TRBD1,TGTGCCAGCAGCCGGGACAGGGCCGACGAGCAGTACTTC,CASSRDRADEQYF
NA,TRBJ2-1,TRBV7-2,NA,TGTGCCAGCAGCCCCTACAATGAGCAGTTCTTC,CASSPYNEQFF
NA,TRBJ2-3,TRBV5-1,NA,TGCGCCAGCAAAGAAGAAGATACGCAGTATTTT,CASKEEDTQYF
NA,TRBJ1-1,TRBV5-1,NA,TGCGCCAGCAGCTTGGTGGCGGGTTCTTTTGAAGCTTTCTTT,CASSLVAGSFEAFF
NA,TRBJ1-2,TRBV5-6,NA,TGTGCCAGCAGCTCGGACATTAACTATGGCTACACCTTC,CASSSDINYGYTF
NA,TRBJ2-2,TRBV30,NA,TGTGCCTGGATCGTCCCGGGAGGGGGCAACACCGGGGAGCTGTTTTTT,CAWIVPGGGNTGELFF
NA,TRBJ2-7,TRBV27,NA,TGTGCCAGCAGTTTAAGGGGGGGACCTAGCGGGCAGTACTTC,CASSLRGGPSGQYF
NA,TRBJ2-5,TRBV7-2,NA,TGTGCCAGCAGCTTAGCGGGTTGGGACGTGGAGACCCAGTACTTC,CASSLAGWDVETQYF
NA,TRBJ2-7,TRBV20-1,NA,TGCAGTGGGGCCAGAACCTACGAGCAGTACTTC,CSGARTYEQYF
NA,TRBJ2-2,TRBV5-5,TRBD1,TGTGCCAGCAGAAACGTCAGGGGGCCGGACACCGGGGAGCTGTTTTTT,CASRNVRGPDTGELFF
NA,TRBJ1-5,TRBV2,NA,TGTGCCAGCCAGGATCCCCGAGGCAATCAGCCCCAGCATTTT,CASQDPRGNQPQHF
NA,TRBJ2-1,TRBV13,NA,TGTGCCAGCAGCGCCAGCGGGCAGAGCTCCTACAATGAGCAGTTCTTC,CASSASGQSSYNEQFF
NA,TRBJ2-4,TRBV19,NA,TGTGCCAGTAGTTACCTTAGGGGCGCCAAAAACATTCAGTACTTC,CASSYLRGAKNIQYF
NA,TRBJ1-6,TRBV5-1,TRBD1,TGCGCCAGCAGCTTGGGGACAGGGATAGTATCACCCCTCCACTTT,CASSLGTGIVSPLHF
NA,TRBJ2-5,TRBV6-2/TRBV6-3,TRBD2,TGTGCCAGCAGTTCCCCTAGCGGGAGGGTATATCAAGAGACCCAGTACTTC,CASSSPSGRVYQETQYF
NA,TRBJ2-4,TRBV6-2/TRBV6-3,NA,TGTGCCAGCAGTTTCCGGGGGTTAGTCAAAAACATTCAGTACTTC,CASSFRGLVKNIQYF
NA,TRBJ2-3,TRBV7-9,NA,TGTGCCAGCAGCTCACAGGGTATACAGGGAGATACGCAGTATTTT,CASSSQGIQGDTQYF
NA,TRBJ1-6,TRBV11-2,NA,TGTGCCAGCAGCCAAACCAGGGACTCACCCCTCCACTTT,CASSQTRDSPLHF
NA,TRBJ1-6,TRBV7-9,NA,TGTGCCAGCAGCTCAGGATCCGGGGGTTCACCCCTCCACTTT,CASSSGSGGSPLHF
NA,TRBJ1-1,TRBV28,NA,TGTGCCAGCAGTTTCCCAAAAAACACTGAAGCTTTCTTT,CASSFPKNTEAFF
NA,TRBJ2-5,TRBV7-9,NA,TGTGCCAGCAACCCTCGGGCAGGGGCACAAGAGACCCAGTACTTC,CASNPRAGAQETQYF
NA,TRBJ2-7,TRBV9,NA,TGTGCCAGCAGCAGTATCGGGTCCACCGAGCAGTACTTC,CASSSIGSTEQYF
NA,TRBJ2-2,TRBV19,TRBD1,TGTGCCAGTAGTATCGGGACAGGACGGAACACCGGGGAGCTGTTTTTT,CASSIGTGRNTGELFF
NA,TRBJ1-1,TRBV3-1/TRBV3-2,NA,TGTGCCAGCAGCCAAGCCGGGGCGGACACTGAAGCTTTCTTT,CASSQAGADTEAFF
NA,TRBJ2-7,TRBV27,TRBD1,TGTGCCAGCAGTCCCTCCCGGGACAGGGTAGTTGAGCAGTACTTC,CASSPSRDRVVEQYF
NA,TRBJ1-1,TRBV7-2,NA,TGTGCCAGCAGCTTAGTCGGCGTTCGGGATTACACTGAAGCTTTCTTT,CASSLVGVRDYTEAFF
NA,TRBJ2-3,TRBV9,TRBD2,TGTGCCAGCAGCGAGGAGGAGCTTGCGGGAGTGGGAGATACGCAGTATTTT,CASSEEELAGVGDTQYF
NA,TRBJ1-6,TRBV6-5,NA,TGTGCCAGCAGACCTTCGGACAGTCTGGGACCCCTCCACTTT,CASRPSDSLGPLHF
NA,TRBJ1-2,TRBV4-2,NA,TGTGCCAGCAGCCAAGACGATCGGGATGGCTACACCTTC,CASSQDDRDGYTF
NA,TRBJ2-7,TRBV11-3,NA,TGTGCCAGCAGCTCCCGGACGGGGCGGGAGCAGTACTTC,CASSSRTGREQYF
NA,TRBJ1-3,TRBV9,NA,TGTGCCAGCAGCGTCGAAGCGAGCACCATATATTTT,CASSVEASTIYF
NA,TRBJ2-7,TRBV2,TRBD1,TGTGCCACCAAGATTCGGACAGGGGAAAACGAGCAGTACTTC,CATKIRTGENEQYF
NA,TRBJ1-1,TRBV4-3,NA,TGCGCCAGCAGCCAAGCAGCAATGAACACTGAAGCTTTCTTT,CASSQAAMNTEAFF
few,TRBJ2-1,TRBV5-1,TRBD2,TGCGCCAGCAGCTTGGAGGGCGGGAGAGCCAGTGAGCAGTTCTTC,CASSLEGGRASEQFF
NA,TRBJ1-5,TRBV2,TRBD1,TGTGCCAGAGGCGGACAGGGACCCAATCAGCCCCAGCATTTT,CARGGQGPNQPQHF